This note documents a single TCR beta chain sequence. The antigen it recognizes is unknown. Base qualities are missing; no much larger clone stands one base away. The immunoSEQ Assay, a bias-controlled multiplex PCR, was used to amplify TCRbeta CDR3 regions from genomic DNA. In the source study's methods: The number of nucleated cells in each sample was estimated from the amplification of reference gene primers within the assay. To quantify the absolute abundance of each unique TCRbeta CDR3 rearrangement, sequence reads were collapsed and filtered. For each sample, productive Simpson clonality was calculated as the square root of Simpson's diversity index over productive rearrangements. Sourced from immuneACCESS, this table was stored by TCRdb with only in-frame sequences that have V and J called. A share of the clones is absent; for the studies checked, an unresolved V gene accounts for under half, and the remainder has no known explanation. Clone size and the V and J calls come from that table; the DNA yielded D and trimming. Within this sample are more than 150,000 clones, with 85% to 90% of them counted one time only. The biggest ten clones account for less than 25% of the sample.

The entry originates in a study of blood T cell repertoires in COVID-19 (dated by TCRdb to about 2020). Some background on the complete study: Samples covering the acute and convalescent phases of COVID-19 were provided by collaborators in the United States, Italy and Spain. Deeply sampled blood TCRbeta repertoires from subjects exposed to, actively infected with, or recovered from COVID-19 were included in the dataset. Sample metadata almost always included a de-identified subject ID, COVID-19 status, age in years and sex. The material from the prospective study consisted of cDNA or gDNA derived from T cells, B-cell-depleted T cells, or PBMCs. Where available, HLA class I and class II types were obtained from metadata supplied by the sample provider rather than from assay-based typing. The samples were drawn from two sources: the first 160 participants of the ongoing ImmuneRACE study, and 1,000 to 1,500 subjects contributed by 6 global collaborators. The repertoires were released in a freely available public database intended as a resource for research on the immune response to SARS-CoV-2. Study-wide findings and limitations: The quantity of clinical and demographic metadata differed by source and by participant and was supplied without curation.

From its cysteine to its phenylalanine, the CDR3 spans 15 amino acids. Solely the CDR3 DNA is kept, with 45 bases framed from the first base. The V and J ends are trimmed by 4 bases and 0 bases, leaving 12 bases between them. CDR1 and CDR2 were assigned from the germline V gene as KGHSY and FQNENV. Each collaborating institution followed its own protocols to collect whole blood in K2EDTA tubes. For TCRbeta analysis, collaborators shipped samples as frozen whole blood, isolated PBMCs, or DNA extracted from either of those sample types. This receptor chain uses TRBV16 and TRBJ1-1; no D gene call is confident. The origin of this receptor is a man aged 70 or older with active or convalescent COVID-19. The specimen was peripheral blood. The encoded CDR3 is CASSPHQTLNTEAFF. Read as DNA, the sequence is TGTGCCAGCAGCCCACACCAGACTTTGAACACTGAAGCTTTCTTT.